This T cell receptor beta chain was profiled in a study of T cell changes during pregnancy in multiple sclerosis. Here immunoSEQ multiplex PCR was the method, and the copy in TCRdb shows in-frame clones only, minus some. Of approximately 70,000 clones in the sample, about nine tenths were seen once. This CDR3 region has 11 residues. V was pared by 3 bases and J by 10 bases, with 7 bases between. Germline CDR1 is MGHRA and CDR2 is YSYEKL. The origin of this receptor is a female donor with multiple sclerosis, enrolled in a pregnancy study. Sample: peripheral blood, taken in the second trimester of pregnancy. The chain joins TRBV4-1 to TRBJ2-1; TRBD2 is a possible D gene (5 bases). The CDR3 region has the DNA TGCGCCAGCAGCCATTTAGCGGAGCAGTTCTTC. Translation gives CASSHLAEQFF.